This entry features one TCR beta chain sequence. Its antigen is currently unknown. Germline-derived CDR1 and CDR2 are MNHNS and SASEGT. The trim removed 6 bases at V and 4 bases at J, leaving 8 bases unmatched. This CDR3 is built from 15 residues. The method was immunoSEQ multiplex PCR; TCRdb's version includes in-frame clones alone and lacks a portion of them. This sample has 1.4 million or so clones, with approximately 98.5% found just once. This sample is drawn from a study of shared clonotypes between healthy human individuals. Study-wide results and caveats: Clonotype sharing among donors likely depends on sequencing depth. Across a handful of donors, naive CD4 shared 5% to 6%, naive CD8 more than 3%, memory CD4 roughly 2.5%, memory CD8 around 0.42%.

The source material was naive CD4+ T cells sorted from blood. Regarding subset: CD45RA+ positively selected. This TCR was sampled from a man aged 30-40 years in good health. The V call is TRBV6-1, the J call TRBJ2-2; 7 bases are a match to TRBD1. The CDR3 region has the DNA TGTGCCAGCAGCCGGGACAGAGTCCTCACCGGGGAGCTGTTTTTT. It encodes CASSRDRVLTGELFF.